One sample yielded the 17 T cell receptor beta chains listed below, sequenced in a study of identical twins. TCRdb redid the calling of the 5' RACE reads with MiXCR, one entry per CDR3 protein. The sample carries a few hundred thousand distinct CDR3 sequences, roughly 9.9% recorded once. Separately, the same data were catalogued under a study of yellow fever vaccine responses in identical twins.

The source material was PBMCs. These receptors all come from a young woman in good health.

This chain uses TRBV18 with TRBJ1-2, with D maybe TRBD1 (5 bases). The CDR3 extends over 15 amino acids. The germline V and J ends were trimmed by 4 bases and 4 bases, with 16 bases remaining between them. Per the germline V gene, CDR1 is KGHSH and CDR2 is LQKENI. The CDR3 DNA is TGTGCCAGCTCACTCGACGGGGCTGAGGCCTATGGCTACACCTTC. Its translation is CASSLDGAEAYGYTF. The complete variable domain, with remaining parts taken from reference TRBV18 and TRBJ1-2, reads NAGVMQNPRHLVRRRGQEARLRCSPMKGHSHVYWYRQLPEEGLKFMVYLQKENIIDESGMPKERFSAEFPKEGPSILRIQQVVRGDSAAYFCASSLDGAEAYGYTFGSGTRLTVV.

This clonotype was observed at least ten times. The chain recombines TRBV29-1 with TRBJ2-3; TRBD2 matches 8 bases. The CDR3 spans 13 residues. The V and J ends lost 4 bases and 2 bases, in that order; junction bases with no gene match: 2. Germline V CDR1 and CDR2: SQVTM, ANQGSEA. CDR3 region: CSVVAGYTDTQYF. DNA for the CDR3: TGCAGCGTTGTAGCGGGATACACAGATACGCAGTATTTT.

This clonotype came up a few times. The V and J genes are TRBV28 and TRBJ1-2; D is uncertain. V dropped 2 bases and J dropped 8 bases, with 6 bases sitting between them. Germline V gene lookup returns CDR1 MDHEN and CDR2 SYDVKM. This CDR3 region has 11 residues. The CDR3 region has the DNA TGTGCCAGCAGTTTACAGGAAGGCTACACCTTC. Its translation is CASSLQEGYTF.

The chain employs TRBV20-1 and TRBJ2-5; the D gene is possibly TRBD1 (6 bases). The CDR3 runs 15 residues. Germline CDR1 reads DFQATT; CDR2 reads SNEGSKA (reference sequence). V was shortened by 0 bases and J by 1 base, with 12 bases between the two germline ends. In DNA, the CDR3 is TGCAGTGCTAGAGATCTAGAGGGGGTCCAAGAGACCCAGTACTTC. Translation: CSARDLEGVQETQYF.

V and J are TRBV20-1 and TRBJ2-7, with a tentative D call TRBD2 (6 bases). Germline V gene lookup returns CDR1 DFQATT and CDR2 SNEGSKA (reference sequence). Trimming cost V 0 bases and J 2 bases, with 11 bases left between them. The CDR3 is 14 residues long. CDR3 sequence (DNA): TGCAGTGCTAGAGATGGTCTAGCGACCTACGAGCAGTACTTC. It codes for CSARDGLATYEQYF.

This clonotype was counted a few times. The CDR3 here is CASSLAGAVNTGELFF. In DNA form, the CDR3 reads TGTGCCAGCAGCTTAGCAGGGGCGGTGAACACCGGGGAGCTGTTTTTT. J is TRBJ2-2 and V is TRBV7-2; tentatively, D is TRBD1 (5 bases). V lost 0 bases to trimming and J lost 1 base, with 9 bases between them. This CDR3 has 16 residues. The V gene's germline CDR1 is SGHTA and CDR2 FQGNSA.

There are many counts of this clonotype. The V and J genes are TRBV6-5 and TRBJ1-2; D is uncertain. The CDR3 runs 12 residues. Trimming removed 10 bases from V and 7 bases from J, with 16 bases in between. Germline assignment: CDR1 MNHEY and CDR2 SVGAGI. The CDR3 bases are TGTGCCACCAAACTTGATTTCTCTGGCTACACCTTC. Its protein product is CATKLDFSGYTF.

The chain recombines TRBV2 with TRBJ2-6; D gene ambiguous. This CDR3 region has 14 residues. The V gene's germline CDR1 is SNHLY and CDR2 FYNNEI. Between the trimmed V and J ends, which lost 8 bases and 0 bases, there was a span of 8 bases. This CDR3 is CASQSGSGANVLTF. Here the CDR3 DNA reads TGTGCCAGCCAATCAGGCTCTGGGGCCAACGTCCTGACTTTC.

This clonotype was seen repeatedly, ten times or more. The chain's CDR3 is CASRPRFGFEQFF. The CDR3 nucleotides are TGTGCCAGCAGACCCCGCTTCGGATTTGAGCAGTTCTTC. The chain joins TRBV12-3 or TRBV12-4 to TRBJ2-1; unclear D gene. This CDR3 comprises 13 residues. Trimming left V 6 bases short and J 9 bases short, with 15 bases between.

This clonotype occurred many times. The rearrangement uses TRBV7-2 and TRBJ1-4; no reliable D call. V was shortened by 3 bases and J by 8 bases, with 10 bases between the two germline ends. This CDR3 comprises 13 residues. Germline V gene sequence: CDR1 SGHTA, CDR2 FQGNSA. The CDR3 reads CASSFNSNEKLFF. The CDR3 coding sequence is TGTGCCAGCAGCTTTAACTCAAACGAAAAACTGTTTTTT.

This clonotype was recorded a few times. The CDR3 nucleotides read TGTGCCAGCAGTCGCCCAGGGGTCCCCGAGCAGTTCTTC. Residues: CASSRPGVPEQFF. The rearrangement joins TRBV28 to TRBJ2-1; D is perhaps TRBD1 (6 bases). Trimming cost V 5 bases and J 10 bases, with 15 bases left between them. The CDR3 covers 13 residues. From germline, CDR1 is MDHEN and CDR2 SYDVKM.

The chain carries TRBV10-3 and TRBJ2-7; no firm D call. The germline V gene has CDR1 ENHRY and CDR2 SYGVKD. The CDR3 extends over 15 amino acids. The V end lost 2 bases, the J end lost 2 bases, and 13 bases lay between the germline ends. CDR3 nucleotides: TGTGCCATCAGTGAGAACAGTAGGCCCCCCTACGAGCAGTACTTC. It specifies CAISENSRPPYEQYF.

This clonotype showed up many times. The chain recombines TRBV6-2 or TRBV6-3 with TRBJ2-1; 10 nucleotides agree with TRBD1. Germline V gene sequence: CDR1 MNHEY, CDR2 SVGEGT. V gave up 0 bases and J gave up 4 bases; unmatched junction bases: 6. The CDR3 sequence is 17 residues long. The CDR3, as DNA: TGTGCCAGCAGTTACTCGCCGGGACAGGGGCTTTACAATGAGCAGTTCTTC. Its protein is CASSYSPGQGLYNEQFF.

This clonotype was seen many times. The CDR3 sequence: CASRILAGASGELFF. The CDR3 nucleotides read TGTGCCAGCAGGATACTAGCGGGAGCGTCCGGGGAGCTGTTTTTT. This chain links TRBV12-3 or TRBV12-4 with TRBJ2-2; 11 nucleotides align to TRBD2. The CDR3 sequence is 15 residues long. J gave up 6 bases and V 6 bases, and 6 bases lay outside the gene matches.

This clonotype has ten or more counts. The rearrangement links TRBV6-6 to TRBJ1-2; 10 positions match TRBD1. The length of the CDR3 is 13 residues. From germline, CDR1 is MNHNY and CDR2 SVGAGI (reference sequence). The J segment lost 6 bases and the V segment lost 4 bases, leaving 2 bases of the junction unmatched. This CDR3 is CASSSDRGHGYTF. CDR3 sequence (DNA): TGTGCCAGCAGTTCTGACAGGGGGCATGGCTACACCTTC.

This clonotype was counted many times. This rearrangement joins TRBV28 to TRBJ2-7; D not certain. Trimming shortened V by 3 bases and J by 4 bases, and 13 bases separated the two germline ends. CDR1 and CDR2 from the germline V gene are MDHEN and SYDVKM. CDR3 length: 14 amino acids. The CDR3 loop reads CASSFNEADYEQYF. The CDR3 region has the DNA TGTGCCAGCAGTTTTAACGAGGCGGATTACGAGCAGTACTTC. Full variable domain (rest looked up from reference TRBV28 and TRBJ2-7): DVKVTQSSRYLVKRTGEKVFLECVQDMDHENMFWYRQDPGLGLRLIYFSYDVKMKEKGDIPEGYSVSREKKERFSLILESASTNQTSMYLCASSFNEADYEQYFGPGTRLTVT.

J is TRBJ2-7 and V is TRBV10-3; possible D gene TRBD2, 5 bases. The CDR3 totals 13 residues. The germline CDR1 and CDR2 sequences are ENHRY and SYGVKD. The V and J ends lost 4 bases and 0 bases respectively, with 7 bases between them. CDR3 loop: CAISAAGSYEQYF. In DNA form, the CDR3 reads TGTGCCATCAGTGCCGCGGGCTCCTACGAGCAGTACTTC.